This T cell receptor (beta chain) was found in a study of pediatric ulcerative colitis. This table comes from immunoSEQ multiplex PCR, and its TCRdb copy is limited to in-frame clones, with some not included. This sample yields tens of thousands of clones, of which 70% to 90% are seen a single time; roughly 3% belongs to the top ten. Study-wide findings and caveats: Rectal repertoires separated controls, mild-moderate and acute severe colitis.

About this clone: Its antigen is currently unknown.

The CDR3 covers 15 residues. Germline CDR1 reads LNHDA; CDR2 reads SQIVND (reference sequence). Trimming cost V 5 bases and J 5 bases; bases outside gene matches: 8. This receptor was obtained from a boy aged 5-17 years with severe ulcerative colitis. This chain links TRBV19 with TRBJ1-1; 10 positions match TRBD1. The material sequenced was blood. CDR3 nucleotide sequence: TGTGCCAGTAGTCCGCGACAGGGGGCTGGGACTGAAGCTTTCTTT. It is translated as CASSPRQGAGTEAFF.